This T cell receptor (beta chain) was documented in a study of T cells in Graves' hyperthyroidism and ophthalmopathy. The CDR3 consists of 13 residues. V lost 5 bases and J lost 3, with 10 bases in between. Orbital computed tomography and thyroid ultrasound, together with serum TRAb and thyroxine and clinical symptoms, were used for diagnoses. Amplification targeted TCR beta CDR3 regions from RNA transcripts. The primer set for the first-round RT-PCR of the TCR CDR3 was HTBI. TCRdb recomputed calls from the multiplex PCR reads with MiXCR, one row per CDR3 protein. The profile covers hundreds of thousands of distinct CDR3 sequences, with less than 15% appearing a single time and 10% to 13% taken by the ten largest.

The gene calls are TRBV12-3 or TRBV12-4 and TRBJ1-1; D is possibly TRBD1 (5 bases). The receptor's source is a woman under 30 with Graves' hyperthyroidism. The sequenced sample was blood. For the CDR3, the DNA is TGTGCCAGCAGTAGACAGAAGGACACTGAAGCTTTCTTT. Its protein is CASSRQKDTEAFF.